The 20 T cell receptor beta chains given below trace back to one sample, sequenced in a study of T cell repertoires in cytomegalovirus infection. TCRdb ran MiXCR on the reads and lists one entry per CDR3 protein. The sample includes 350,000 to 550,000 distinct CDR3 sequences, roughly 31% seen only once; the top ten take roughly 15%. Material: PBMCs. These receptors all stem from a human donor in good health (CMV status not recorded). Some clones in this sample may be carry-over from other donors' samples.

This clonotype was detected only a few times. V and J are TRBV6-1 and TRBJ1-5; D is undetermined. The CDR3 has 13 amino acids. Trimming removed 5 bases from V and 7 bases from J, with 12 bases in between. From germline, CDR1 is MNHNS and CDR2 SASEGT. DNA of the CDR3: TGTGCCAGCAGTCCTCAGAGGTTGCAGCCCCAGCATTTT. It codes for CASSPQRLQPQHF.

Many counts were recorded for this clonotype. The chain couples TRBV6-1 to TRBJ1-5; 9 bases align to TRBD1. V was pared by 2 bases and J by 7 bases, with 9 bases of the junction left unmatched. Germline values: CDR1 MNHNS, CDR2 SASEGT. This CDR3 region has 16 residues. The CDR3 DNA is TGTGCCAGCAGTGAAATAGGACAGGGGAAGGGACAGCCCCAGCATTTT. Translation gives CASSEIGQGKGQPQHF.

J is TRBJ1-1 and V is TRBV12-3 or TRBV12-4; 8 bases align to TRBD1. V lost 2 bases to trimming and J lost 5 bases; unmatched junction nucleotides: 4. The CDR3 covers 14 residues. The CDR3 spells CASSLSGGFTEAFF. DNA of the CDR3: TGTGCCAGCAGTTTATCAGGGGGCTTTACTGAAGCTTTCTTT.

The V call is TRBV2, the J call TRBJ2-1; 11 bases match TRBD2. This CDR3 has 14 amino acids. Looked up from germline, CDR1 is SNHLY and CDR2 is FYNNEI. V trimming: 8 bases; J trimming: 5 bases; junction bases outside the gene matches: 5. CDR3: CASCSSGGHNEQFF. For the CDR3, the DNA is TGTGCCAGCTGTTCTAGCGGGGGGCACAATGAGCAGTTCTTC.

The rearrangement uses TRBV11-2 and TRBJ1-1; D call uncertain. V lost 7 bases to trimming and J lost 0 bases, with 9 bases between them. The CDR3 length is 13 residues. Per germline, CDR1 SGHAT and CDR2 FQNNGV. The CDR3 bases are TGTGCCAGCACCCTGCGGGTGAACACTGAAGCTTTCTTT. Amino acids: CASTLRVNTEAFF.

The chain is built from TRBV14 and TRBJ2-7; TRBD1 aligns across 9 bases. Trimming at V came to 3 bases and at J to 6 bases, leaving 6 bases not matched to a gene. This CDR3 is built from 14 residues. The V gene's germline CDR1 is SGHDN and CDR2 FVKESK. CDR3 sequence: CASSHRGQGIEQYF. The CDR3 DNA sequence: TGTGCCAGCAGCCACCGCGGACAGGGGATCGAGCAGTACTTC.

As DNA, the CDR3 is TGTGCCAGTAGGTCCGAGCCCGGGACAGGGGGCACACAGCCCCAGCATTTT. It codes for CASRSEPGTGGTQPQHF. The genes are TRBV19 and TRBJ1-5, with 12 positions matching TRBD1. This CDR3 has 17 residues. CDR1 LNHDA and CDR2 SQIVND come from the germline V gene (reference sequence). V lost 6 bases, J lost 7 bases, and 13 bases stayed unmatched.

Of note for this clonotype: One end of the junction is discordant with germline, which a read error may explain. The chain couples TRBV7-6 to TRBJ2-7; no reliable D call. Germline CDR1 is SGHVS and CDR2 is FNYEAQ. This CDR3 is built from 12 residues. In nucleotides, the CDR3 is TGTGCCAGCAGCTTAGAGGGCTACGAGCATTACTTC. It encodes CASSLEGYEHYF.

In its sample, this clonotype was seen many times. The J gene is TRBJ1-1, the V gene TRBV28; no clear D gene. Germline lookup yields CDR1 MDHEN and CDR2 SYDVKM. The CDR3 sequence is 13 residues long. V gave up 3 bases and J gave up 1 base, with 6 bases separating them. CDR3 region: CASSFGPNTEAFF. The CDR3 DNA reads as TGTGCCAGCAGTTTTGGTCCGAACACTGAAGCTTTCTTT.

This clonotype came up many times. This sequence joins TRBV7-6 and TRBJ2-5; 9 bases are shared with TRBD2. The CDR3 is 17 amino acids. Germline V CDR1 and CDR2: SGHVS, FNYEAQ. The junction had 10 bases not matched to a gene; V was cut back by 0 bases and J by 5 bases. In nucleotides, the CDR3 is TGTGCCAGCAGCTTAGCAAGGGGGACTAGCCGAAGGGAGACCCAGTACTTC. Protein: CASSLARGTSRRETQYF.

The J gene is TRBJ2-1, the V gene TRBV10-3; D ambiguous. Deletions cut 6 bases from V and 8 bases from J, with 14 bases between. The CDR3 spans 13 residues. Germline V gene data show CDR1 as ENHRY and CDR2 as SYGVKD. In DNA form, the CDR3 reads TGTGCCATCAGCCTGGACGCCTCCGATGAGCAGTTCTTC. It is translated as CAISLDASDEQFF.

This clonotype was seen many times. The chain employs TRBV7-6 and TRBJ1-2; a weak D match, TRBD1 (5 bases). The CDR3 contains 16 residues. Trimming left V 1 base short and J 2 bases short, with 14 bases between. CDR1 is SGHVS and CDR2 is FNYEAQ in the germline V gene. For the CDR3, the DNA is TGTGCCAGCAGCTTAGAATCAGGGTATGGGAACTATGGCTACACCTTC. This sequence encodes CASSLESGYGNYGYTF. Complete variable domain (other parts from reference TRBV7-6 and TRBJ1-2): GAGVSQSPRYKVTKRGQDVALRCDPISGHVSLYWYRQALGQGPEFLTYFNYEAQQDKSGLPNDRFSAERPEGSISTLTIQRTEQRDSAMYRCASSLESGYGNYGYTFGSGTRLTVV.

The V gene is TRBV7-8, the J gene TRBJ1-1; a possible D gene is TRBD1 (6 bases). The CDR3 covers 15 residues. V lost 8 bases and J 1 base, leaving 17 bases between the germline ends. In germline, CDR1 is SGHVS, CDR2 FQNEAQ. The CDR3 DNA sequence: TGTGCCAGCGGCCCCGGGGGGCATGCGAACACTGAAGCTTTCTTT. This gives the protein CASGPGGHANTEAFF.

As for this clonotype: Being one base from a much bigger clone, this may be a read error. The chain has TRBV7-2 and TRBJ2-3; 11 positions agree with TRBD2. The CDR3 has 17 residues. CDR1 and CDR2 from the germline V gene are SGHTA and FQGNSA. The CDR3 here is CASSLARLAGNTDTQSF. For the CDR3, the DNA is TGTGCCAGCAGCTTAGCAAGACTAGCGGGGAACACAGATACGCAGTCTTTT.

Here the CDR3 DNA reads TGTGCCAGCAGCTTAATGGACGGAGGCAATGAGCAGTTCTTC. Translating it yields CASSLMDGGNEQFF. This sequence joins TRBV7-3 and TRBJ2-1; D may be TRBD2 (5 bases). The CDR3 sequence is 14 residues long. Germline V gene sequence: CDR1 SGHTA, CDR2 FQGTGA. V gave up 1 base and J gave up 6 bases, with 10 bases separating them. The whole variable domain, remainder taken from reference TRBV7-3 and TRBJ2-1, is GAGVSQTPSNKVTEKGKYVELRCDPISGHTALYWYRQSLGQGPEFLIYFQGTGAADDSGLPNDRFFAVRPEGSVSTLKIQRTERGDSAVYLCASSLMDGGNEQFFGPGTRLTVL.

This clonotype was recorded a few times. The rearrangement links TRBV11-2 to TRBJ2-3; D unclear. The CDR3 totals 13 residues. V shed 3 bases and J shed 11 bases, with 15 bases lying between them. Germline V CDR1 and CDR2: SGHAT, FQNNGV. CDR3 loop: CASSFGGDPVQYF. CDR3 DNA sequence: TGTGCCAGCAGCTTTGGTGGCGACCCCGTGCAGTATTTT.

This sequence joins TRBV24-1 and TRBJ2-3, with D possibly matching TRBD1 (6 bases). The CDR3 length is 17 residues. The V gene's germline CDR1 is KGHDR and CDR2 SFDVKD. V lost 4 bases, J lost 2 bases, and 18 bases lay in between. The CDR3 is CATSDPPGHQYTDTQYF. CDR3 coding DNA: TGTGCCACCAGTGACCCGCCGGGACACCAATACACAGATACGCAGTATTTT.

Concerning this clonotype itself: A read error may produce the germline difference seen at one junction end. In nucleotides, the CDR3 is TGCAGTTCCAGACCGCGAAGTTTCACTGAAGATTTCTTT. Amino acids: CSSRPRSFTEDFF. The J gene is TRBJ1-1, the V gene TRBV20-1; unclear D gene. The germline gives CDR1 DFQATT, CDR2 SNEGSKA (reference sequence). This CDR3 spans 13 amino acids.

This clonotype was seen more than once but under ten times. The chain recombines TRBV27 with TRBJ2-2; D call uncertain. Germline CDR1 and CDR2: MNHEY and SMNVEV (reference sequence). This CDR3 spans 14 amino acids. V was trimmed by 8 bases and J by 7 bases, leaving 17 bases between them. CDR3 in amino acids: CASDSRLGNGELFF. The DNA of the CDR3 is TGTGCCAGCGACTCCCGGCTTGGGAACGGGGAGCTGTTTTTT.

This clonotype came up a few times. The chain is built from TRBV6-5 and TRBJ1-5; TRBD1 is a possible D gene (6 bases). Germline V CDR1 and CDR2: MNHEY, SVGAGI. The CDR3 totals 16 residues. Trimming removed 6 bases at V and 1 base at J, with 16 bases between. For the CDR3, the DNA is TGTGCCAGCAGGTCTCTTGGCAGGGGCAGCAATCAGCCCCAGCATTTT. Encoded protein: CASRSLGRGSNQPQHF.